This T cell receptor beta chain is from a study of T cells in Graves' hyperthyroidism and ophthalmopathy. This clonotype was detected only a few times. TCR beta CDR3 regions were amplified from RNA. When the TCR CDR3 underwent first-round RT-PCR, the HTBI primer set was used. TCRdb fed the multiplex PCR reads into MiXCR, producing one record per CDR3 protein. In the table there are around 720,000 distinct CDR3 sequences, roughly 32% of which are singletons. This CDR3 has 14 amino acids. Germline CDR1 and CDR2: SSHAT and FNYEAQ (reference sequence). V shed 6 bases and J 6 bases; nucleotides not matched to a gene: 7.

This chain joins TRBV7-7 and TRBJ2-2; 7 bases map to TRBD2. This clonotype originated in a woman aged 35 to 49 with Graves' hyperthyroidism. The specimen sequenced was blood. The DNA for the CDR3 is TGTGCCAGCAGTCCCCGGGGGGATTCCGGGGAGCTGTTTTTT. This codes for CASSPRGDSGELFF.